A selection of T cell receptor beta chains follows, all from one sample in a study of radiotherapy plus CTLA-4 blockade in lung cancer. TCRdb's table, derived via immunoSEQ multiplex PCR, lists solely in-frame clones and lacks some. The profile shows around 90,000 clones, about four fifths of them singletons. The starting material was peripheral blood, obtained from a patient treated with radiotherapy plus ipilimumab. The receptors derive from a human donor with non-small cell lung cancer that progressed on radiotherapy plus ipilimumab. The CDR3 runs from the conserved cysteine through the conserved F or W. A D gene is named only where the DNA matches it firmly. The size field is filled for only some rows; it gives once, few, many or a size class.

clone_size j_call cdr3_length d_call v_call cdr3_nt cdr3_aa
. TRBJ1-3 17 . TRBV19 TGTGCCAGTAGTTCCAGCCTTGGCCGTCTCTCTGGAAACACCATATATTTT CASSSSLGRLSGNTIYF
. TRBJ2-3 16 . TRBV27 TGTGCCAGCAGAGAGGGCCCGTTCCTTAGCACAGATACGCAGTATTTT CASREGPFLSTDTQYF
. TRBJ2-1 18 TRBD2 TRBV2 TGTGCCAGCAGTGGGGAGGAGGCTAGCGGGGGCCGGGACAATGAGCAGTTCTTC CASSGEEASGGRDNEQFF
. TRBJ1-1 14 . TRBV6-6 TGTGCCAGCAGTTATGTCAGGACAAACACTGAAGCTTTCTTT CASSYVRTNTEAFF
. TRBJ1-3 16 TRBD1 TRBV9 TGTGCCAGCAGCGTAGTGGACAGGTTGTCTGGAAACACCATATATTTT CASSVVDRLSGNTIYF
. TRBJ1-4 16 . TRBV10-3 TGTGCCATCAGTGAGGGGCCACCCATAGGTAATGAAAAACTGTTTTTT CAISEGPPIGNEKLFF
. TRBJ1-5 14 . TRBV7-9 TGTGCCAGCGGGATTGGAATTGACAATCAGCCCCAGCATTTT CASGIGIDNQPQHF
. TRBJ2-7 18 TRBD1 TRBV30 TGTGCCTGGAGTCGCGGACAGGGGGTTCCCCATTATTACTACGAGCAGTACTTC CAWSRGQGVPHYYYEQYF
. TRBJ2-1 16 TRBD2 TRBV5-1 TGCGCCAGCAATCCCCTAGCGGGGGGGGGTTACAATGAGCAGTTCTTC CASNPLAGGGYNEQFF
. TRBJ2-7 14 . TRBV11-3 TGTGCCAGCAGCTTAGCGGCCGGCGCCTACGAGCAGTACTTC CASSLAAGAYEQYF
. TRBJ1-1 11 . TRBV10-3 TGTGCCACTCAGGGTACCACTGAAGCTTTCTTT CATQGTTEAFF
. TRBJ2-1 16 TRBD1 TRBV5-6 TGTGCCAGCAGCTTGTTGGGGTGGGACAGGGACAATGAGCAGTTCTTC CASSLLGWDRDNEQFF
. TRBJ1-2 15 TRBD1 TRBV7-9 TGTGCCAGCAGTTCAACAGGGGGCATTATCTATGGCTACACCTTC CASSSTGGIIYGYTF
. TRBJ2-1 17 . TRBV15 TGTGCCACCAGCGACGGTTGGGCAGACAGCTCCTACAATGAGCAGTTCTTC CATSDGWADSSYNEQFF
. TRBJ1-2 15 . TRBV9 TGTGCCAGCAGCGTTCTTCCCCCTTCGGGAGATGGCTACACCTTC CASSVLPPSGDGYTF
. TRBJ2-5 15 . TRBV7-9 TGTGCCAGCGTGGCAGGGGCCTTTTTCGGGGAGACCCAGTACTTC CASVAGAFFGETQYF
. TRBJ2-1 16 TRBD1 TRBV27 TGTGCCAGCCGCCCCCGGGGGGACAGGGGTTACAATGAGCAGTTCTTC CASRPRGDRGYNEQFF
. TRBJ1-2 14 . TRBV6-6 TGTGCCAGCAGTTACTCGTCATCAGCGTTGGGCTACACCTTC CASSYSSSALGYTF
. TRBJ1-2 14 . TRBV7-9 TGTGCCAGCAGCTTAGCTGCGGGGGCGAAGGGCTACACCTTC CASSLAAGAKGYTF
. TRBJ1-2 16 . TRBV7-2 TGTGCCAGCAGCCCGCGTGGAAGGGGCTTCGGAGGAGGCTACACCTTC CASSPRGRGFGGGYTF
once TRBJ1-6 14 . TRBV6-6 TGTGCCAGCAGTTACTTGGACCGCAATTCACCCCTCCACTTT CASSYLDRNSPLHF